This paragraph reports one TCR beta chain. Its target is not known. This sample was taken from a study of shared clonotypes between healthy human individuals. Points from the study as a whole: Non-shared clonotypes showed lower generation probabilities than clonotypes common to all four donors.

V was pared by 4 bases and J by 0 bases, with 22 bases between. The germline V gene encodes CDR1 LNHDA and CDR2 SQIVND (reference sequence). The CDR3 length is 18 residues. Here immunoSEQ multiplex PCR was the method, and the copy in TCRdb shows in-frame clones only, minus some. The sample records hundreds of thousands of clones, around 74% being singletons. The receptor comes from a man aged 30 to 39 in good health. The sample taken for sequencing was memory CD4+ T cells sorted from blood. Documented subset: CD45RA-negative fraction. The rearrangement links TRBV19 to TRBJ2-7, with D perhaps matching TRBD1 (6 bases). The CDR3 sequence: CASSTTFTTGNPSYEQYF. Here the CDR3 DNA reads TGTGCCAGTAGTACCACATTCACGACAGGTAACCCCTCCTACGAGCAGTACTTC.